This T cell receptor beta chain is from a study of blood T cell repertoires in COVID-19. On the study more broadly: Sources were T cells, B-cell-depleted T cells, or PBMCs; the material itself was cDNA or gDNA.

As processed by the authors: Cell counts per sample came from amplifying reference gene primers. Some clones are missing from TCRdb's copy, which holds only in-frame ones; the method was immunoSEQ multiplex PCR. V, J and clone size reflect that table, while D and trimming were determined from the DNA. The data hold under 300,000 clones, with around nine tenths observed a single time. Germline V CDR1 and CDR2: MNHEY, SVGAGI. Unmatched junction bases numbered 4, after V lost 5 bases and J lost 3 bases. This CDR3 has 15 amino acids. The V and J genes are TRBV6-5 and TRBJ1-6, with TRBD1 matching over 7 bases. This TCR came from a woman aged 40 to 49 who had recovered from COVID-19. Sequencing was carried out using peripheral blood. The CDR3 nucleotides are TGTGCCAGCAGTCAGGGGGACATCTATAATTCACCCCTCCACTTT. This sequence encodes CASSQGDIYNSPLHF.